This TCR beta chain appears in the sequencing data of a study of vaccination effects on CD4 cells after COVID-19. General study points: Convalescent patients were scarce, and early post-infection timepoints were absent.

With respect to this clone: Antigen unknown.

Sequencing was preceded by expansion of antigen-specific CD4+ T cells with viral peptide pools in the ViraFEST assay. Subsequent to a culture period of 10 days, CD4+ T cells were isolated. Vaccinated participants had no history of SARS-CoV-2 infection and tested negative for nucleocapsid antibodies. Half-medium exchanges with IL-2 medium took place on days 3 and 7. Measured with immunoSEQ multiplex PCR; TCRdb has only the in-frame clones, and not every one. The sample consists of 55,000 to 75,000 clones, over 65% of them appearing once. V dropped 5 bases and J dropped 6 bases, with 11 bases sitting between them. This CDR3 contains 13 residues. Germline CDR1 and CDR2: SGHTA and FQGTGA.

Specimen: CD4+ T cells from PBMCs cultured with HCoV-OC43 spike peptides, collected before COVID-19 vaccination. Subset meaning: HCoV-OC43 spike overlapping peptide pool stimulation. The chain employs TRBV7-3 and TRBJ2-1, with D perhaps matching TRBD1 (5 bases). The source is a human donor who received a COVID-19 vaccine. CDR3: CASSPWGGNEQFF. In nucleotides, the CDR3 is TGTGCCAGCAGCCCTTGGGGCGGCAATGAGCAGTTCTTC.